This T cell receptor beta chain was captured by sequencing in a study of T cells in localized non-small cell lung cancer. Study-wide findings and caveats: Within adjacent lung there appeared a median around 57 of the top 100 tumor clones. Uninvolved adjacent lung had more T cell clonality than any other tissue, topping tumor.

This clone was counted only a few times. Its cognate antigen is unknown. Clones were sequenced by immunoSEQ multiplex PCR, and TCRdb holds only the in-frame ones, with some missing. This table has more than 12,000 clones, more than 70% appearing once. The CDR3 length is 14 residues. The TCR sequence derives from a woman between 35 and 75 years old with stage I lung adenocarcinoma. Sample: peripheral blood, taken before any cancer treatment. This chain joins TRBV21-1 and TRBJ1-2; TRBD1 is taken as the D call from the table, unchecked against the DNA. TRBV21-1 is shown as a pseudogene. The CDR3 nucleotides read TGTGCCAGCAGCAAACTACAGGCTTCTTATGGCTACACCTTC. It is translated as CASSKLQASYGYTF.